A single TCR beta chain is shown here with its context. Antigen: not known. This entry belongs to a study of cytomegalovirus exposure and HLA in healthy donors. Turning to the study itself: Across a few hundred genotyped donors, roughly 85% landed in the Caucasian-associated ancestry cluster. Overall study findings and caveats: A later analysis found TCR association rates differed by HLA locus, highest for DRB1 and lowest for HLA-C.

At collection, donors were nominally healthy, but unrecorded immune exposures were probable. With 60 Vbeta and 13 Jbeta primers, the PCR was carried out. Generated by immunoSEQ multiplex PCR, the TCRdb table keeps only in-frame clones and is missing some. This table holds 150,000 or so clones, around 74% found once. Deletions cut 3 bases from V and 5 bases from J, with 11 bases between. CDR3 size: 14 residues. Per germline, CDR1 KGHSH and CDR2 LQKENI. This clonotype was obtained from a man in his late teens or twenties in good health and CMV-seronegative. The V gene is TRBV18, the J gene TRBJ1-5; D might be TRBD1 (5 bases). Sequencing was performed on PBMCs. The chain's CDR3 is CASSPSSRDQPQHF. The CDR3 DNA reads TGTGCCAGCTCACCTTCGTCCAGGGATCAGCCCCAGCATTTT.